These T cell receptor beta chains were read from a single sample in a study of metastatic and nonmetastatic thyroid tumors. TCRdb re-clonotyped the PCR reads via MiXCR. The table has more than 25,000 clones, about a quarter seen once; the top ten hold approximately 6%. The specimen was blood. These receptors all stem from a female donor with papillary thyroid cancer or a benign thyroid nodule (not recorded which). Some clones in this sample may be carry-over from other donors' samples. CDR3s include the opening cysteine and the closing phenylalanine or tryptophan. The order of the fields is D gene, J gene, clone size, V gene, CDR3 DNA, CDR3 protein. A D gene is named only where the DNA matches it firmly. Clone size is not always given. Where it is, it says once, few, many or a class for expanded clones.

D gene: TRBD1
J gene: TRBJ1-2
clone size: few
V gene: TRBV27
CDR3 DNA: TGTGCCAGCAGTCCCCGGACAGGGTATGGCTACACCTTC
CDR3 protein: CASSPRTGYGYTF

D gene: .
J gene: TRBJ1-5
clone size: .
V gene: TRBV19
CDR3 DNA: TGTGCCAGCTCCCATGGGACGTCTGGGCCCCAGCATTTT
CDR3 protein: CASSHGTSGPQHF

D gene: TRBD2
J gene: TRBJ2-1
clone size: medium-sized
V gene: TRBV11-2
CDR3 DNA: TGTGCCAGCAGCTGGACTAGCGGGAGGGCGAATGAGCAGTTCTTC
CDR3 protein: CASSWTSGRANEQFF

D gene: TRBD1
J gene: TRBJ2-7
clone size: medium-sized
V gene: TRBV19
CDR3 DNA: TGTGCCAGTAGTATAGAGGCGACAGGGACCTACGAGCAGTACTTC
CDR3 protein: CASSIEATGTYEQYF

D gene: TRBD1
J gene: TRBJ1-1
clone size: .
V gene: TRBV28
CDR3 DNA: TGTGCCAGCAGATACAGGGGGAAGGCTGAAGCTTTCTTT
CDR3 protein: CASRYRGKAEAFF

D gene: .
J gene: TRBJ1-1
clone size: many
V gene: TRBV25-1
CDR3 DNA: TGTGCCAGCACCTTGAACACTGAAGCTTTCTTT
CDR3 protein: CASTLNTEAFF

D gene: .
J gene: TRBJ1-2
clone size: many
V gene: TRBV7-2
CDR3 DNA: TGTGCCAGCAGCTCCTTGACAGGAGGAGTTGGTGGCTACACCTTC
CDR3 protein: CASSSLTGGVGGYTF

D gene: .
J gene: TRBJ2-7
clone size: .
V gene: TRBV7-6
CDR3 DNA: TGTGCCAGCAGCTTACAGGGGCCCGGCTCCTACGAGCAGTACTTC
CDR3 protein: CASSLQGPGSYEQYF

D gene: .
J gene: TRBJ2-1
clone size: many
V gene: TRBV7-2
CDR3 DNA: TGTGCCAGCAGCCACCCCGTCGAATCCTACAATGAGCAGTTCTTC
CDR3 protein: CASSHPVESYNEQFF

D gene: TRBD1
J gene: TRBJ2-7
clone size: .
V gene: TRBV20-1
CDR3 DNA: TGCAGTGCTAGGCCGGACAGGGCTACGTACGAGCAGTACTTC
CDR3 protein: CSARPDRATYEQYF

D gene: .
J gene: TRBJ2-7
clone size: .
V gene: TRBV27
CDR3 DNA: TGTGCCAGCAGTTTATTTATCGAGGTTTCCGGGTCTCAATCTGAAGACTACGAGCAGTACTTC
CDR3 protein: CASSLFIEVSGSQSEDYEQYF

D gene: TRBD2
J gene: TRBJ2-7
clone size: .
V gene: TRBV20-1
CDR3 DNA: TGCAGCGCCCAAGGCCGGACTAGCGTAAGTGGGCAGCAGTACTTC
CDR3 protein: CSAQGRTSVSGQQYF

D gene: .
J gene: TRBJ2-7
clone size: .
V gene: TRBV6-1
CDR3 DNA: TGTGCCAGCACTTTGCAGGTATCCTACGAGCAGCACTTC
CDR3 protein: CASTLQVSYEQHF

D gene: .
J gene: TRBJ2-5
clone size: many
V gene: TRBV27
CDR3 DNA: TGTGCCAGCAGTCCGCTAGGGTACCAAGAGACCCAGTACTTC
CDR3 protein: CASSPLGYQETQYF

D gene: TRBD2
J gene: TRBJ2-1
clone size: many
V gene: TRBV9
CDR3 DNA: TGTGCCAGCAGCGTAGTTGATCTAGCGGGAGAAGGAAATGAGCAGTTCTTC
CDR3 protein: CASSVVDLAGEGNEQFF

D gene: .
J gene: TRBJ2-1
clone size: many
V gene: TRBV4-2
CDR3 DNA: TGTGCCAGCAGCCTTCGGGGGACCGGCCTGAACCTGTTCCGAAATGAGCAGTTCTTC
CDR3 protein: CASSLRGTGLNLFRNEQFF

D gene: .
J gene: TRBJ2-7
clone size: many
V gene: TRBV3-1
CDR3 DNA: TGTGCCAGCAGCCCCTTGTGGACTCACTACGAGCAGTACTTC
CDR3 protein: CASSPLWTHYEQYF

D gene: .
J gene: TRBJ2-5
clone size: .
V gene: TRBV11-3
CDR3 DNA: TGTGCCAGCAGCCTACAGGGTGAAGAGACCCATTACTTC
CDR3 protein: CASSLQGEETHYF

D gene: TRBD1
J gene: TRBJ1-2
clone size: medium-sized
V gene: TRBV6-1
CDR3 DNA: TGTGCCAGCTCCCGATTACCCGGGACAGCGAGTTATGGCTACACCTTC
CDR3 protein: CASSRLPGTASYGYTF

D gene: .
J gene: TRBJ1-1
clone size: .
V gene: TRBV20-1
CDR3 DNA: TGCAGTGCTAGAACCCGCGTGAAGCGGCGGATGAACACTGAAGCTTTCTTT
CDR3 protein: CSARTRVKRRMNTEAFF

D gene: .
J gene: TRBJ1-1
clone size: medium-sized
V gene: TRBV13
CDR3 DNA: TGTGCCAGCAGCTTTGGCAGCCGGGCAGACGAAGCTTTCTTT
CDR3 protein: CASSFGSRADEAFF

D gene: TRBD2
J gene: TRBJ2-7
clone size: .
V gene: TRBV20-1
CDR3 DNA: TGCAGTGCATCGTCGGCTAGCGGGACGTCTGCCTACGAGCAGTACTTC
CDR3 protein: CSASSASGTSAYEQYF

D gene: .
J gene: TRBJ1-6
clone size: medium-sized
V gene: TRBV28
CDR3 DNA: TGTGCCAGCAGTACGGGACCGCCCTATAATTCACCCCTCCACTTT
CDR3 protein: CASSTGPPYNSPLHF

D gene: .
J gene: TRBJ2-3
clone size: .
V gene: TRBV20-1
CDR3 DNA: TGCAGTGCGGATAAAGGACTTGCAAGCACAGATACGCAGTATTTT
CDR3 protein: CSADKGLASTDTQYF

D gene: TRBD2
J gene: TRBJ2-1
clone size: .
V gene: TRBV28
CDR3 DNA: TGTGCCAGCAGTTTTGGCGGGAGATACTACAATGAGCAGTTCTTC
CDR3 protein: CASSFGGRYYNEQFF

D gene: .
J gene: TRBJ2-6
clone size: many
V gene: TRBV20-1
CDR3 DNA: TGCAGTGCACTCGGCTCTGGGGCCAACGTCCTGACTTTC
CDR3 protein: CSALGSGANVLTF

D gene: .
J gene: TRBJ1-1
clone size: many
V gene: TRBV27
CDR3 DNA: TGTGCCAGCAGTTTGAACGGCGGACCTGAAGCTTTCTTT
CDR3 protein: CASSLNGGPEAFF

D gene: TRBD1
J gene: TRBJ1-2
clone size: .
V gene: TRBV6-2/TRBV6-3
CDR3 DNA: TGTGCCAGCAGTTACTCGGGGACAGGGTCCGGCTACACCTTC
CDR3 protein: CASSYSGTGSGYTF

D gene: .
J gene: TRBJ2-1
clone size: once
V gene: TRBV11-1
CDR3 DNA: TGTGCCAGCACCTCATTCCCATGGGTGGGCATGAATGAGCGGTTCTTC
CDR3 protein: CASTSFPWVGMNERFF

D gene: TRBD2
J gene: TRBJ2-3
clone size: medium-sized
V gene: TRBV11-2
CDR3 DNA: TGTGCCAGCAGCTCGAGTTATGGGAGGGTAGGGGATACGCAGTATTTT
CDR3 protein: CASSSSYGRVGDTQYF

D gene: TRBD1
J gene: TRBJ2-1
clone size: .
V gene: TRBV7-2
CDR3 DNA: TGTGCCAGCAAGTCCGGGACAGGGGTAAGTGAGCAGTTCTTC
CDR3 protein: CASKSGTGVSEQFF

D gene: .
J gene: TRBJ1-5
clone size: .
V gene: TRBV6-1
CDR3 DNA: TGTGCCAGTAAGGCAGGGGCCCTCAATCAGCCCCAGCATTTT
CDR3 protein: CASKAGALNQPQHF

D gene: .
J gene: TRBJ2-5
clone size: many
V gene: TRBV5-1
CDR3 DNA: TGCGCCAGCAGCTCCTACGGGGCGTTCCAAGAGACCCAGTACTTC
CDR3 protein: CASSSYGAFQETQYF

D gene: .
J gene: TRBJ2-3
clone size: .
V gene: TRBV6-5
CDR3 DNA: TGTGCCAGCAGGGGCGCCGAACAGGGTAGGGGCACAGATACGCAGTATTTT
CDR3 protein: CASRGAEQGRGTDTQYF

D gene: .
J gene: TRBJ1-6
clone size: many
V gene: TRBV20-1
CDR3 DNA: TGCAGTGCTGCGGGCCGGAGGGTTTATTCACCCCTCCACTTT
CDR3 protein: CSAAGRRVYSPLHF

D gene: TRBD2
J gene: TRBJ2-2
clone size: few
V gene: TRBV6-1
CDR3 DNA: TGTGCCAGCAGTGAACTAGCGGGAATGGACACCGGGGAGCTGTTTTTT
CDR3 protein: CASSELAGMDTGELFF

D gene: TRBD2
J gene: TRBJ2-3
clone size: medium-sized
V gene: TRBV6-2/TRBV6-3
CDR3 DNA: TGTGCCAGCAGTTTCCCTAGCGGGAGGGCCCCAGATACGCAGTATTTT
CDR3 protein: CASSFPSGRAPDTQYF

D gene: .
J gene: TRBJ2-2
clone size: .
V gene: TRBV6-5
CDR3 DNA: TGTGCCAGCAGTTACTCTAGGACATGGGGAAACACCGGGGAGCTGTTTTTT
CDR3 protein: CASSYSRTWGNTGELFF

D gene: TRBD1
J gene: TRBJ2-7
clone size: once
V gene: TRBV5-1
CDR3 DNA: TGCGCCAGCAGCCACTCAGACAGGGAAGAGCAGTACTTC
CDR3 protein: CASSHSDREEQYF

D gene: .
J gene: TRBJ1-1
clone size: few
V gene: TRBV6-2/TRBV6-3
CDR3 DNA: TGTGCCAGCAGTTATTTACCGACCACTGAAGCTTTCTTT
CDR3 protein: CASSYLPTTEAFF

D gene: .
J gene: TRBJ2-1
clone size: many
V gene: TRBV20-1
CDR3 DNA: TGCAGTGCTATTTACAATGAGCAGTTCTTC
CDR3 protein: CSAIYNEQFF

D gene: TRBD1
J gene: TRBJ2-7
clone size: few
V gene: TRBV12-3/TRBV12-4
CDR3 DNA: TGTGCCAGCAGTAAAACAGGGGGCGAGCAGTACTTC
CDR3 protein: CASSKTGGEQYF

D gene: .
J gene: TRBJ1-6
clone size: many
V gene: TRBV5-5
CDR3 DNA: TGTGCCAGCAGCCGGGACCGGGACCGAGTGCGCCCTCTCCACTTT
CDR3 protein: CASSRDRDRVRPLHF

D gene: .
J gene: TRBJ2-1
clone size: many
V gene: TRBV5-1
CDR3 DNA: TGCGCCAGCAGCTCCCCTGTGCGCGGGATTAATGAGCAGTTCTTC
CDR3 protein: CASSSPVRGINEQFF

D gene: TRBD1
J gene: TRBJ2-7
clone size: few
V gene: TRBV28
CDR3 DNA: TGTGCCAGCAGTCGGACAGGGGAGGGTTGGAAAAAGTACTTC
CDR3 protein: CASSRTGEGWKKYF

D gene: .
J gene: TRBJ2-1
clone size: .
V gene: TRBV6-1
CDR3 DNA: TGTGCCAGCATTCTTGATCCCCGTAGCTCCTACAATGAGCAGTTCTTC
CDR3 protein: CASILDPRSSYNEQFF

D gene: TRBD2
J gene: TRBJ2-1
clone size: many
V gene: TRBV7-9
CDR3 DNA: TGTGCCAGCAGCAGTAGCGGGAGGGAAAATGAGCAGTTCTTC
CDR3 protein: CASSSSGRENEQFF

D gene: .
J gene: TRBJ1-5
clone size: .
V gene: TRBV4-1
CDR3 DNA: TGCGCCAGCAGCCAGACGGGAACAAATCAGCCCCAGCATTTT
CDR3 protein: CASSQTGTNQPQHF